The clone carrying this TCR beta chain was counted only a few times. Its antigen is still unknown. Cyclophosphamide on days +3 and +4 followed busulfan-fludarabine conditioning and a marrow graft. These data belong to a study of T cells after posttransplantation cyclophosphamide. The germline V gene has CDR1 GTSNPN and CDR2 SVGIG (reference sequence). J gave up 5 bases and V 0 bases, and 14 bases lay outside the gene matches. The CDR3 is 17 amino acids. Findings of the study overall: After PTCy, TRB diversity resembled that of CNI/methotrexate controls.

The data were produced by immunoSEQ multiplex PCR, yet TCRdb's version contains in-frame clones alone and is incomplete. The profile covers roughly 6,800 clones, none occurring a single time. The sequence came from a female patient aged 50-60 years who received an allogeneic stem cell transplant from a related donor, was CMV-positive, and had no GVHD. Part of the T cells may come from the graft donor. The V and J genes are TRBV30 and TRBJ2-5; TRBD2 matches 8 bases. The specimen comprised PBMCs, sampled after allogeneic stem cell transplant with posttransplant cyclophosphamide. CDR3: CAWSVSLASGSLETQYF. CDR3 DNA: TGTGCCTGGAGTGTATCGTTGGCCAGCGGGAGTTTGGAGACCCAGTACTTC.